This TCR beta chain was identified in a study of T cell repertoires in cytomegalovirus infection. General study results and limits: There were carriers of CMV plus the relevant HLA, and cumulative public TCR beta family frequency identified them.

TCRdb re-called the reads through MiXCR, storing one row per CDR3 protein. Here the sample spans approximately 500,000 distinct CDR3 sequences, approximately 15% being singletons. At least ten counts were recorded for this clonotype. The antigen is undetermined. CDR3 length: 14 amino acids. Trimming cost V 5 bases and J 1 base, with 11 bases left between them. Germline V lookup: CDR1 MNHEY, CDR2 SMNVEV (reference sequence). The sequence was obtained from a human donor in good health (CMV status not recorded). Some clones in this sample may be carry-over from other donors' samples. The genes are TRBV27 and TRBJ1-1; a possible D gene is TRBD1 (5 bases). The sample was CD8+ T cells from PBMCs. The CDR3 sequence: CASSPGRGNTEAFF. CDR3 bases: TGTGCCAGCAGTCCCGGGAGGGGGAACACTGAAGCTTTCTTT.